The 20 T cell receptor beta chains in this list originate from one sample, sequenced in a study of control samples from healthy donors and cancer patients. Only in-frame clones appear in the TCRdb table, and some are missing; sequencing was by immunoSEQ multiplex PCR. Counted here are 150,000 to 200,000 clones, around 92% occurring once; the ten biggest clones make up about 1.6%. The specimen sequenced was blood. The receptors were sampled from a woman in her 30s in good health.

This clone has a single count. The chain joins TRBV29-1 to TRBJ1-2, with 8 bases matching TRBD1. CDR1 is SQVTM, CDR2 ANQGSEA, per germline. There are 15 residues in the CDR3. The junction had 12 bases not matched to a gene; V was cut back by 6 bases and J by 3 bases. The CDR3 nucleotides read TGCAGCGTCGACCGGACAGGGAAATCCCACTATGGCTACACCTTC. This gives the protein CSVDRTGKSHYGYTF.

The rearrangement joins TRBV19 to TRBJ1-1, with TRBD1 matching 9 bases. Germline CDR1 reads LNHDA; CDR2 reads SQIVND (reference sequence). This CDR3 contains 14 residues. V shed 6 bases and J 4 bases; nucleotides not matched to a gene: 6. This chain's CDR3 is CASSNDRGSTEAFF. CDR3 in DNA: TGTGCCAGTAGCAATGACAGGGGGAGCACTGAAGCTTTCTTT.

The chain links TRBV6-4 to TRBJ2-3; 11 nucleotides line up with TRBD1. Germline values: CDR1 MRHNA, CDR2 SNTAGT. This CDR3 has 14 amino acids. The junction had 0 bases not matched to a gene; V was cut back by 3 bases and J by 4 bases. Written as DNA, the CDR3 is TGTGCCAGCAGTGAGGGACAGGGGGCAGATACGCAGTATTTT. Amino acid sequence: CASSEGQGADTQYF.

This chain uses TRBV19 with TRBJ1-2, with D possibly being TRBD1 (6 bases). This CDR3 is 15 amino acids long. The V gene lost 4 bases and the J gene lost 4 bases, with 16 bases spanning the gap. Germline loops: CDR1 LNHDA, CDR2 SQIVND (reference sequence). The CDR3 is CASSTSDRASYGYTF. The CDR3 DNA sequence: TGTGCCAGTAGTACTTCGGACAGAGCCTCCTATGGCTACACCTTC.

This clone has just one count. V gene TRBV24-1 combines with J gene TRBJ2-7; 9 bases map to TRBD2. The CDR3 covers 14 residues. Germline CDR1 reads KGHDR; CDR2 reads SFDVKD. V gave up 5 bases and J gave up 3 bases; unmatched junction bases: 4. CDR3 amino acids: CATSGAGGHYEQYF. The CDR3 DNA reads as TGTGCCACCAGTGGAGCGGGAGGCCACTACGAGCAGTACTTC.

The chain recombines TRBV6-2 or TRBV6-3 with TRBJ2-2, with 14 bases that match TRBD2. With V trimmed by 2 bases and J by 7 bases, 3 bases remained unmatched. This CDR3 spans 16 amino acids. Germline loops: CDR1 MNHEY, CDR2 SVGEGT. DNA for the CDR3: TGTGCCAGCAGTTACGGGGGACTAGCGGGAGTCGGGGAGCTGTTTTTT. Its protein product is CASSYGGLAGVGELFF.

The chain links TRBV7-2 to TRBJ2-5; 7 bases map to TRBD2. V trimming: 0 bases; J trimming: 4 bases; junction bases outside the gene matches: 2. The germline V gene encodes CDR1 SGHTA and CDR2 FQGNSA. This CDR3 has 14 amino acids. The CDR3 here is CASSLAIAGETQYF. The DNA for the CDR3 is TGTGCCAGCAGCTTAGCGATAGCGGGAGAGACCCAGTACTTC.

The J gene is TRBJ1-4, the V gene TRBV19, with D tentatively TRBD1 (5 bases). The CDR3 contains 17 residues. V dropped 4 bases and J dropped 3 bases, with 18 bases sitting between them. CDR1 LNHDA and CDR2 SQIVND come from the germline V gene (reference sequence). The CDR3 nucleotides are TGTGCCAGTAGTAAGGGCACAGGAGGAACTTCTAATGAAAAACTGTTTTTT. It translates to CASSKGTGGTSNEKLFF.

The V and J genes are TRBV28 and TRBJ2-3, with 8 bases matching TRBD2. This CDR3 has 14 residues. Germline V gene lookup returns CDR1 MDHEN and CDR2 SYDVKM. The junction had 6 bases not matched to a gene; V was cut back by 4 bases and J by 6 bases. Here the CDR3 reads CASSSREVGDTQYF. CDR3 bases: TGTGCCAGCAGTTCGCGGGAGGTAGGGGATACGCAGTATTTT.

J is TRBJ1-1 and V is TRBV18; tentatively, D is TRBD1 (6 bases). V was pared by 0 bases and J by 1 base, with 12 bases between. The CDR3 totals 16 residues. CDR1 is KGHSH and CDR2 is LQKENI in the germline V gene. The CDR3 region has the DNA TGTGCCAGCTCACCACCCGGGACACCCAGGAACACTGAAGCTTTCTTT. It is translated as CASSPPGTPRNTEAFF.

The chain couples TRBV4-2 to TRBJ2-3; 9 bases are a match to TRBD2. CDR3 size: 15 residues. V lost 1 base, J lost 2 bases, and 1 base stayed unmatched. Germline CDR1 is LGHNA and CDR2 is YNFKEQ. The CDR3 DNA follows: TGTGCCAGCAGCCAAGGCGGGGGGGCCACAGATACGCAGTATTTT. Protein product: CASSQGGGATDTQYF.

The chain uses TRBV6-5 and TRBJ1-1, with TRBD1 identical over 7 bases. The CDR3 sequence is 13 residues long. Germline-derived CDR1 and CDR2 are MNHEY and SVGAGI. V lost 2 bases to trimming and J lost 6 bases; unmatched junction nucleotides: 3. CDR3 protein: CASSYDRAAEAFF. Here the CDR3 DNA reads TGTGCCAGCAGTTACGACAGGGCCGCTGAAGCTTTCTTT.

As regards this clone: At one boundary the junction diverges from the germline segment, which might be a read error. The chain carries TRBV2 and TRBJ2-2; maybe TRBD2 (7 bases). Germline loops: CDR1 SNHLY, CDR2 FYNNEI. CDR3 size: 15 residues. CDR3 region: CASREGRGITGELFF. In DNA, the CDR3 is TGTGCCAGCAGGGAAGGGAGGGGGATCACCGGGGAGCTGTTTTTT.

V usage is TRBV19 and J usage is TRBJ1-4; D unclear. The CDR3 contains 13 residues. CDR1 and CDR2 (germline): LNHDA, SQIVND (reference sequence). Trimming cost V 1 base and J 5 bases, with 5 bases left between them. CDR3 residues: CASSIGENEKLFF. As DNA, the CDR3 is TGTGCCAGTAGTATAGGGGAGAATGAAAAACTGTTTTTT.

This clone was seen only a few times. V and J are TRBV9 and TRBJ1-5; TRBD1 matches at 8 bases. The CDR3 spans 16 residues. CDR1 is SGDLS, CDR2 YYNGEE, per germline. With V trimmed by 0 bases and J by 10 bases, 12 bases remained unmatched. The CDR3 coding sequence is TGTGCCAGCAGCGTAGTAGTGGGGGACAGGCGGCTCCCCCAGCATTTT. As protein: CASSVVVGDRRLPQHF.

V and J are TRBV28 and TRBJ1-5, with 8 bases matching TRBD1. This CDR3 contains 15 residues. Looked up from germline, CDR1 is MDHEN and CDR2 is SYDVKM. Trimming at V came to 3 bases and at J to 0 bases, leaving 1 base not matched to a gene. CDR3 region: CASSFRGPSNQPQHF. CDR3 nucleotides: TGTGCCAGCAGTTTCAGGGGGCCTAGCAATCAGCCCCAGCATTTT.

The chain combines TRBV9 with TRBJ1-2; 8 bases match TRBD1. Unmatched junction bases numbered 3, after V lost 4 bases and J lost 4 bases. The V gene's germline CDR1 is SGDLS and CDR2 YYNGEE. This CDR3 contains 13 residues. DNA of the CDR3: TGTGCCAGCAGCAGGACAGGGAGCTATGGCTACACCTTC. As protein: CASSRTGSYGYTF.

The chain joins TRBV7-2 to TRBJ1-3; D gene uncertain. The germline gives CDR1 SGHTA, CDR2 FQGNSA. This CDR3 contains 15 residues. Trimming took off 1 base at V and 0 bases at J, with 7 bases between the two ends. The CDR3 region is CASSLDLSSGNTIYF. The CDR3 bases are TGTGCCAGCAGCTTAGACCTATCCTCTGGAAACACCATATATTTT.

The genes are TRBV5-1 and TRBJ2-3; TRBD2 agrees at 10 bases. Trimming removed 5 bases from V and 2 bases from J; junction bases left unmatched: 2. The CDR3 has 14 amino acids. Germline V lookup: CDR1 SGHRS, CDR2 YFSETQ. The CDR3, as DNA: TGCGCCAGCAGGAGCGGGGGGGCCACAGATACGCAGTATTTT. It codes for CASRSGGATDTQYF. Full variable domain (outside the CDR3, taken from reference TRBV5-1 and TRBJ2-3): KAGVTQTPRYLIKTRGQQVTLSCSPISGHRSVSWYQQTPGQGLQFLFEYFSETQRNKGNFPGRFSGRQFSNSRSEMNVSTLELGDSALYLCASRSGGATDTQYFGPGTRLTVL.

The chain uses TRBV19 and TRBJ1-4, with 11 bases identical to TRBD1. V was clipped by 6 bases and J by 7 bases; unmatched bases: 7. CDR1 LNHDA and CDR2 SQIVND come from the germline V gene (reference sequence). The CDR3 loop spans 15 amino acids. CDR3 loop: CASRSGQGVREKLFF. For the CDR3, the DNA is TGTGCCAGTAGATCGGGACAGGGGGTTCGTGAAAAACTGTTTTTT.